This TCR beta chain was recovered during a study of identical twins. General study results and limits: Instead of following the same donors, the conclusions were based on cross-sectional statistical analysis. Invariant MAIT and iNKT cells may have partly biased zero-insertion analyses.

Each CDR3 protein is one row after TCRdb ran MiXCR on the 5' RACE reads. This repertoire shows hundreds of thousands of distinct CDR3 sequences, about 8.3% found once; its top ten account for around 2.1%. Germline CDR1 SGHRS, CDR2 YFSETQ. The V and J ends lost 5 bases and 10 bases, in that order; junction bases with no gene match: 6. The CDR3 extends over 12 amino acids. To note about this clonotype: Its antigen is not known.

These data were likewise used in another study, on yellow fever vaccine responses in identical twins.

This receptor was obtained from a woman aged 18-30 years in good health. The specimen sequenced was memory (CD45RO+) T cells sorted from blood. The chain recombines TRBV5-1 with TRBJ2-3; 8 nucleotides line up with TRBD2. CDR3 amino acids: CASRSTSGAQYF. Here the CDR3 DNA reads TGCGCCAGCAGGTCTACTAGCGGCGCGCAGTATTTT.